This T cell receptor (beta chain) was identified during a study of blood T cell repertoires in COVID-19. Study-wide background: The United States, Italy and Spain supplied acute and convalescent COVID-19 samples. PBMCs, B-cell-depleted T cells, or T cells were the source of the cDNA or gDNA that made up the material.

The CDR3 has 14 amino acids. Per the germline V gene, CDR1 is SGHTS and CDR2 is YDEGEE. Trimming stripped 4 bases from V and 3 bases from J, with 11 bases between. In the original analysis: Estimation of nucleated cell counts was performed using reference gene primer amplification. Method: immunoSEQ multiplex PCR; TCRdb's copy keeps in-frame clones and lacks some. That table gives V, J and clone size, and the DNA gave D and trimming. In the table there are around 130,000 clones, approximately 80% of which are singletons. The chain uses TRBV5-8 and TRBJ1-5, with a possible D match to TRBD1 (6 bases). The material sequenced was peripheral blood. This TCR was sampled from a man between 50 and 59 years old with acute or convalescent COVID-19. As DNA, the CDR3 is TGTGCCAGCAGCGCCACAGGGTTCAATCAGCCCCAGCATTTT. Translating gives CASSATGFNQPQHF.